The 12 T cell receptor beta chains listed next were all sequenced from one sample in a study of T cell changes during pregnancy in multiple sclerosis. Clones were read by immunoSEQ multiplex PCR, and TCRdb kept only the in-frame ones, dropping some. The profile shows some 49,000 clones, approximately 95% of them singletons. This material consisted of CD8+ T cells from peripheral blood mononuclear cells, taken in the first trimester of pregnancy. These receptors came from a female donor with multiple sclerosis, enrolled in a pregnancy study.

This chain joins TRBV10-1 and TRBJ2-7; unclear D gene. The V and J ends lost 3 bases and 7 bases respectively, with 7 bases between them. Germline values: CDR1 WNHNN, CDR2 SYGVQD (reference sequence). The CDR3 is 11 residues long. The CDR3 nucleotides are TGCGCCAGCAGTGACGGAGCGGAGCAGTACTTC. As protein: CASSDGAEQYF.

This clone was seen once. This chain connects TRBV4-3 to TRBJ2-7; 11 bases map to TRBD2. V dropped 5 bases and J dropped 3; count of bases not matched to a gene: 3. Germline V gene data show CDR1 as LGHNA and CDR2 as YSLEER. The CDR3 covers 14 residues. The CDR3 sequence: CASSDGTSGYEQYF. The CDR3 DNA follows: TGCGCCAGCAGCGACGGGACTAGCGGCTACGAGCAGTACTTC.

V usage is TRBV19 and J usage is TRBJ1-4, with unresolved D. The V end lost 9 bases, the J end lost 4 bases, and 12 bases lay between the germline ends. In germline, CDR1 is LNHDA, CDR2 SQIVND (reference sequence). This CDR3 has 13 amino acids. The CDR3 DNA reads as TGTGCCAGCTCAATCTCCGGTAATGAAAAACTGTTTTTT. Translating gives CASSISGNEKLFF.

CDR3 DNA sequence: TGTGCCAGCAGCCTAGCATCAGGCACAGATACGCAGTATTTT. It encodes CASSLASGTDTQYF. The chain couples TRBV27 to TRBJ2-3; D is possibly TRBD2 (5 bases). The CDR3 sequence is 14 residues long. Trimming left V 6 bases short and J 1 base short, with 11 bases between. CDR1 and CDR2 (germline): MNHEY, SMNVEV (reference sequence).

The V gene is TRBV28, the J gene TRBJ1-1; 8 bases are shared with TRBD1. Trimming took 3 bases from V and 2 from J; bases not matched to a gene: 8. The germline CDR1 and CDR2 sequences are MDHEN and SYDVKM. The length of the CDR3 is 16 residues. In nucleotides, the CDR3 is TGTGCCAGCAGTTTTCTACCGGGACAGGTCAACACTGAAGCTTTCTTT. Its protein is CASSFLPGQVNTEAFF.

The genes are TRBV6-5 and TRBJ1-2, with D unclear. This CDR3 comprises 13 residues. CDR1 and CDR2 from the germline V gene are MNHEY and SVGAGI. V was cut by 0 bases and J by 8 bases, with 10 bases left in between. CDR3 loop: CASSYSGYDGYTF. The CDR3 nucleotides read TGTGCCAGCAGTTACTCGGGCTACGACGGCTACACCTTC.

The chain has TRBV27 and TRBJ2-1; 8 bases align to TRBD1. V shed 6 bases, J shed 7 bases, and the junction held 11 bases outside the gene matches. The CDR3 length is 15 residues. CDR1 and CDR2 from the germline V gene are MNHEY and SMNVEV (reference sequence). In nucleotides, the CDR3 is TGTGCCAGCAGGCACCAGGGGGCGCTTTTTAATGAGCAGTTCTTC. Translated, it gives CASRHQGALFNEQFF.

This chain links TRBV30 with TRBJ1-1; TRBD1 matches 8 bases. Trimming took 0 bases from V and 6 from J; bases not matched to a gene: 3. CDR3 size: 13 residues. The germline V gene encodes CDR1 GTSNPN and CDR2 SVGIG (reference sequence). Here the CDR3 reads CAWSVGTGPEAFF. As DNA, the CDR3 is TGTGCCTGGAGTGTTGGGACAGGCCCTGAAGCTTTCTTT.

In the case of this clone: A read error may produce the germline difference seen at one junction end. The V gene is TRBV10-3, the J gene TRBJ2-7; 9 bases are a match to TRBD1. The germline V gene has CDR1 ENHRY and CDR2 SYGVKD. There are 12 residues in the CDR3. The DNA of the CDR3 is TGTGCCATCAGTGAGGGTGGGACAGGGCTCTTCTTC. Protein: CAISEGGTGLFF.

The J gene is TRBJ2-2, the V gene TRBV2; TRBD2 agrees at 14 bases. The CDR3 has 16 residues. In germline, CDR1 is SNHLY, CDR2 FYNNEI. V was clipped by 6 bases and J by 4 bases; unmatched bases: 4. This CDR3 reads CASRGGTSGSTGELFF. DNA of the CDR3: TGTGCCAGCAGAGGGGGGACTAGCGGGAGCACCGGGGAGCTGTTTTTT.

The rearrangement uses TRBV7-6 and TRBJ2-5; 9 bases fit TRBD1. Looked up from germline, CDR1 is SGHVS and CDR2 is FNYEAQ. This CDR3 is 15 amino acids long. The trim removed 5 bases at V and 5 bases at J, leaving 9 bases unmatched. Here the CDR3 reads CASSGRDRVGETQYF. In DNA, the CDR3 is TGTGCCAGCAGCGGCCGGGACAGGGTCGGGGAGACCCAGTACTTC.

V and J are TRBV5-1 and TRBJ1-5; a possible D gene is TRBD1 (6 bases). The CDR3 contains 13 residues. Germline V gene lookup returns CDR1 SGHRS and CDR2 YFSETQ. V lost 6 bases to trimming and J lost 7 bases, with 14 bases between them. CDR3 protein: CASNARGGQPQHF. The DNA of the CDR3 is TGCGCCAGCAATGCCAGGGGCGGGCAGCCCCAGCATTTT.